This T cell receptor beta chain was identified during a study of OX40 agonist ivuxolimab in advanced cancers. Study information: Head and neck, renal cell, melanoma or hepatocellular carcinoma were the cancers that dose-escalation patients had. Regarding the study as a whole: Expanded clones tended on average to be more numerous among CD8+ T cells than CD4+.

A remark on this clone: The antigen is unknown.

No patient had autoimmune disease or received systemic immunosuppression. Here immunoSEQ multiplex PCR was the method, and the copy in TCRdb shows in-frame clones only, minus some. The data show 35,000 to 45,000 clones, 80% to 90% seen once. V lost 5 bases, J lost 5 bases, and 4 bases stayed unmatched. The CDR3 is made up of 15 amino acids. Looked up from germline, CDR1 is SEHNR and CDR2 is FQNEAQ (reference sequence). The chain has TRBV7-9 and TRBJ1-6, with 9 bases fitting TRBD1. This specimen was CD4+ or CD8+ T cells sorted from blood, taken in a trial of the OX40 agonist ivuxolimab. The source of this sequence is an adult with an advanced solid tumor such as melanoma, head and neck, liver or kidney cancer. The CDR3 reads CASSPRTGDNSPLHF. The CDR3 nucleotides are TGTGCCAGCAGCCCTCGGACAGGGGATAATTCACCCCTCCACTTT.